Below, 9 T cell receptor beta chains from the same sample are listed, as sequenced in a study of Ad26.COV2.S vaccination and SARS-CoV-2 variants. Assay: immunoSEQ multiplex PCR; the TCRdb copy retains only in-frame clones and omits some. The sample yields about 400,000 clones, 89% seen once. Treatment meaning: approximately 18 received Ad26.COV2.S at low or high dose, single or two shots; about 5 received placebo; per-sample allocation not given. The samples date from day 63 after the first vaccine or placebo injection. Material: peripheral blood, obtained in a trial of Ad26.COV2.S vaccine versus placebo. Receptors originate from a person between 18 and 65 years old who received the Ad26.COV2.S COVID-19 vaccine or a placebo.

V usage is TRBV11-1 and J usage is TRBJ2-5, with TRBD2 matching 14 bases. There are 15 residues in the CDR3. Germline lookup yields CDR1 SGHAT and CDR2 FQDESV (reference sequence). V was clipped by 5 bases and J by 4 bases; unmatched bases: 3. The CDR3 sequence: CASSRLAGGRETQYF. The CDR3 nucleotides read TGTGCCAGCAGCCGACTAGCGGGAGGGCGAGAGACCCAGTACTTC.

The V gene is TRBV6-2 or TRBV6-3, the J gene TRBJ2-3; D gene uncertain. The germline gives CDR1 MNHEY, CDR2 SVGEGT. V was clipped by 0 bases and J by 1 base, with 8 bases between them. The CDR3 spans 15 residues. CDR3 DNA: TGTGCCAGCAGTTACTCGTCTAGTGGCACAGATACGCAGTATTTT. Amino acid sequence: CASSYSSSGTDTQYF.

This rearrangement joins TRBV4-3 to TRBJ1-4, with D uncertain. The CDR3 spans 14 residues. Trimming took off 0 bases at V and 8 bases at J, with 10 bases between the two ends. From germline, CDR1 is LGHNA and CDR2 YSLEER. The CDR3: CASSQDRRAEKLFF. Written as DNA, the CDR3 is TGCGCCAGCAGCCAAGATCGGCGAGCGGAAAAACTGTTTTTT.

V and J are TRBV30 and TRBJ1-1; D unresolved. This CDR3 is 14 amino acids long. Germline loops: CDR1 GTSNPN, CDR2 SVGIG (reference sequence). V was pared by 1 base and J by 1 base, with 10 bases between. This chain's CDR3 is CAWSGRGPNTEAFF. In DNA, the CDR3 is TGTGCCTGGAGTGGCCGAGGCCCGAACACTGAAGCTTTCTTT.

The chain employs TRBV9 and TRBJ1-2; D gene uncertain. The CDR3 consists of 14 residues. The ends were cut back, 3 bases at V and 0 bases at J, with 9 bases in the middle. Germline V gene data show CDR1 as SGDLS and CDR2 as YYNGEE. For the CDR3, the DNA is TGTGCCAGCAGCGCCGCTGGTGCTAACTATGGCTACACCTTC. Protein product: CASSAAGANYGYTF.

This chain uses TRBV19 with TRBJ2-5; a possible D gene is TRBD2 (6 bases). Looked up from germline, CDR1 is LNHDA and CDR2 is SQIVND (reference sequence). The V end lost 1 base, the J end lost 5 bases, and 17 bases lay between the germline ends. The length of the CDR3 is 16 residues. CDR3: CASSIGNGRGGETQYF. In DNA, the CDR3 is TGTGCCAGTAGTATAGGAAACGGGAGAGGTGGGGAGACCCAGTACTTC. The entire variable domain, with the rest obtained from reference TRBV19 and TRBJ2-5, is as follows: DGGITQSPKYLFRKEGQNVTLSCEQNLNHDAMYWYRQDPGQGLRLIYYSQIVNDFQKGDIAEGYSVSREKKESFPLTVTSAQKNPTAFYLCASSIGNGRGGETQYFGPGTRLLVL.

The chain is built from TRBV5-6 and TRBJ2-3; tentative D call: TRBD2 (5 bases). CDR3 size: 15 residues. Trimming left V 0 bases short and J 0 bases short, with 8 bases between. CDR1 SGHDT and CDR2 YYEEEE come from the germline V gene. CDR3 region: CASSLVSSSTDTQYF. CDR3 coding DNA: TGTGCCAGCAGCTTGGTATCTAGCAGCACAGATACGCAGTATTTT.

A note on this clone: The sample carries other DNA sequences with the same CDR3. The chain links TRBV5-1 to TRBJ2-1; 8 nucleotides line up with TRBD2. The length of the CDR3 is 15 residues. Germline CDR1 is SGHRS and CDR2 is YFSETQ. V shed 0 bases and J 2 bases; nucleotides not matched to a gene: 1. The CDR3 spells CASSLVAGTYNEQFF. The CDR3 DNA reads TGCGCCAGCAGCTTGGTAGCGGGGACCTACAATGAGCAGTTCTTC. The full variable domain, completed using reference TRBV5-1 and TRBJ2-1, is KAGVTQTPRYLIKTRGQQVTLSCSPISGHRSVSWYQQTPGQGLQFLFEYFSETQRNKGNFPGRFSGRQFSNSRSEMNVSTLELGDSALYLCASSLVAGTYNEQFFGPGTRLTVL.

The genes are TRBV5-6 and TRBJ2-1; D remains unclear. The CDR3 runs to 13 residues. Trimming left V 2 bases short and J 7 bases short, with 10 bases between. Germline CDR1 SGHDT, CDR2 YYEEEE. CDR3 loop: CASSFLSGNEQFF. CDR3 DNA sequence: TGTGCCAGCAGCTTCTTGTCCGGGAATGAGCAGTTCTTC.